The subject of this entry is one TCR beta chain. Indicated time point: persistent/refractory GD, antithyroid drugs over 5 years with positive TRAb. PBMC RNA was the source of the TCR library. Those enrolled as patients came out of an endocrinology department in Xi'an, China. This sample is drawn from a study of regulatory T cells in long-lasting Graves disease. For TCR beta, libraries came from iRepertoire HTBI primers and Arm-PCR of CDR3 regions. TCRdb reprocessed the multiplex PCR reads with MiXCR, giving one entry per CDR3 protein. Of more than 300,000 distinct CDR3 sequences detected, roughly 25% appear once; the ten largest clones hold approximately 30%. V shed 1 base and J shed 0 bases, with 18 bases lying between them. This CDR3 comprises 18 residues. Germline-derived CDR1 and CDR2 are SEHNR and FQNEAQ (reference sequence).

Sequenced material: peripheral blood mononuclear cells (PBMCs), taken when the disease was refractory, from a patient treated with antithyroid drugs. The sequence was collected from a woman between 35 and 50 years old with Graves disease. The chain employs TRBV7-9 and TRBJ1-1; D is perhaps TRBD1 (6 bases). The CDR3 sequence: CASSLVRTVMKLNTEAFF. The CDR3 bases are TGTGCCAGCAGCTTAGTCCGGACAGTAATGAAACTGAACACTGAAGCTTTCTTT.